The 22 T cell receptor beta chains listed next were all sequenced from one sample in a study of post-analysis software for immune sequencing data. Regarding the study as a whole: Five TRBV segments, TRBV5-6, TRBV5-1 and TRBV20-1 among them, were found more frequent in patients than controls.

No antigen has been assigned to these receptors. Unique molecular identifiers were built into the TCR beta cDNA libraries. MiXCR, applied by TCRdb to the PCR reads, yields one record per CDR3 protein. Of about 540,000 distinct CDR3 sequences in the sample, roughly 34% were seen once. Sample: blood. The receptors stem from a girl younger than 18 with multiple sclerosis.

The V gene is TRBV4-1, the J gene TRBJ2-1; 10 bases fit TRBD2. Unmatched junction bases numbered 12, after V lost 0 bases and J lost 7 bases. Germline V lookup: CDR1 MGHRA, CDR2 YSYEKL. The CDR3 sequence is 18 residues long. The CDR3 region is CASSQDVSGAGGRNEQFF. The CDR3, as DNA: TGCGCCAGCAGCCAAGATGTTTCTGGAGCGGGGGGGCGGAATGAGCAGTTCTTC.

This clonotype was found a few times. The CDR3 is CSVIAGGFYNEQFF. CDR3 in DNA: TGCAGCGTTATAGCGGGGGGGTTTTACAATGAGCAGTTCTTC. The chain couples TRBV29-1 to TRBJ2-1, with 11 bases lining up with TRBD2. Per the germline V gene, CDR1 is SQVTM and CDR2 is ANQGSEA. The trim removed 5 bases at V and 4 bases at J, leaving 4 bases unmatched. This CDR3 has 14 amino acids.

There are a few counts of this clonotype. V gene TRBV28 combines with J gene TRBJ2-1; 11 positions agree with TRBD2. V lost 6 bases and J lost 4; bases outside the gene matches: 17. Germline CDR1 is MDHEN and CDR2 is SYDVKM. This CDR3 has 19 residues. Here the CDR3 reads CASSPGVGSGLAEYNEQFF. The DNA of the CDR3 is TGTGCCAGCAGCCCTGGGGTTGGTTCGGGACTAGCGGAGTACAATGAGCAGTTCTTC.

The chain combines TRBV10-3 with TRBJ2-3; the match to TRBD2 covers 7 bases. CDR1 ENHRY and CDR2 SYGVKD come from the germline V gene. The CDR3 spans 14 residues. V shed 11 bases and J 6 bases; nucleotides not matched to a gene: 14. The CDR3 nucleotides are TGTGCCTTGAAAGCGGGGCAAAGTTCGGATACGCAGTATTTT. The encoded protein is CALKAGQSSDTQYF.

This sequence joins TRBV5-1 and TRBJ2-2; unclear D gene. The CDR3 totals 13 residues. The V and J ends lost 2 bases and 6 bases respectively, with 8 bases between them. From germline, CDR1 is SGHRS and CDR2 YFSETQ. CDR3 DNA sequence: TGCGCCAGCAGCTTTGGTTGGTCCGGGGAGCTGTTTTTT. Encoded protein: CASSFGWSGELFF.

This CDR3 is CASSYSMIPASGGADTQYF. As DNA, the CDR3 is TGTGCCAGCAGTTACTCGATGATTCCTGCTAGCGGGGGGGCAGATACGCAGTATTTT. This sequence joins TRBV6-5 and TRBJ2-3, with TRBD2 matching over 12 bases. The trim removed 0 bases at V and 4 bases at J, leaving 11 bases unmatched. This CDR3 has 19 residues. Germline values: CDR1 MNHEY, CDR2 SVGAGI.

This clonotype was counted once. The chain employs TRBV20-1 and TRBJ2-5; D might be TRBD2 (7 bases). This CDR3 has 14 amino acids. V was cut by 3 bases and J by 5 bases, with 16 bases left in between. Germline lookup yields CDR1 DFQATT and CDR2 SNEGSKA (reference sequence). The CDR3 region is CSARSRGPGETQYF. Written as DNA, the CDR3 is TGCAGTGCTAGGTCGCGGGGGCCAGGGGAGACCCAGTACTTC.

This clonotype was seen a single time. The CDR3 DNA sequence: TGCAGCGTTGGCCGGGACAGGGGGCCTAGGGAGACCCAGTACTTC. This encodes CSVGRDRGPRETQYF. The chain carries TRBV29-1 and TRBJ2-5, with TRBD1 matching 12 bases. Trimming took 4 bases from V and 5 from J; bases not matched to a gene: 8. CDR1 and CDR2 from the germline V gene are SQVTM and ANQGSEA. The CDR3 runs 15 residues.

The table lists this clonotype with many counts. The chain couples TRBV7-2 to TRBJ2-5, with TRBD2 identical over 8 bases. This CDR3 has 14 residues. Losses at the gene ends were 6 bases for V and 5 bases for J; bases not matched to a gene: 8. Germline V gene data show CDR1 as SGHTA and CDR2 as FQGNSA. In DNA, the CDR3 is TGTGCCAGCAGTCCACGGGGGGGGTGGGAGACCCAGTACTTC. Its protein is CASSPRGGWETQYF.

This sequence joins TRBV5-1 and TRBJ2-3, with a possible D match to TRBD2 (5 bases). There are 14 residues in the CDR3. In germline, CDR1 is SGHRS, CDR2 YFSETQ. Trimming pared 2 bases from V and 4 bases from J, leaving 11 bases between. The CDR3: CASSLGLGPDTQYF. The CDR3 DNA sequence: TGCGCCAGCAGCTTAGGACTTGGGCCAGATACGCAGTATTTT.

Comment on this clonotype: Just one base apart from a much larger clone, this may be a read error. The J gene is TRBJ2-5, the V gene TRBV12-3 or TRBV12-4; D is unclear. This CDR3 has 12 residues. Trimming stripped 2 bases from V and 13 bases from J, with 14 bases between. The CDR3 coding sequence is TGTGCCAGCAGTTTACAGCTTTCCGAGCGGTACTTC. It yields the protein CASSLQLSERYF.

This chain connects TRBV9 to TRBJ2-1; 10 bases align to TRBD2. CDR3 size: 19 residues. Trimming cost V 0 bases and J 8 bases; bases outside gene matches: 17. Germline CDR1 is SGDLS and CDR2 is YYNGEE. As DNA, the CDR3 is TGTGCCAGCAGCGTAGACAAGGTGGGGTTAGCGGGGGGAAACCATGAGCAGTTCTTC. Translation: CASSVDKVGLAGGNHEQFF.

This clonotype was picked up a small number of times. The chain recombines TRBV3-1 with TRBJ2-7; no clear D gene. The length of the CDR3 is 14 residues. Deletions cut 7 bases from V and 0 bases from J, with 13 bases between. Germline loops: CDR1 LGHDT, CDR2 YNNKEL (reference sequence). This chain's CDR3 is CASKRSGFSYEQYF. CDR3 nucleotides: TGTGCCAGCAAAAGGTCCGGTTTCTCCTACGAGCAGTACTTC.

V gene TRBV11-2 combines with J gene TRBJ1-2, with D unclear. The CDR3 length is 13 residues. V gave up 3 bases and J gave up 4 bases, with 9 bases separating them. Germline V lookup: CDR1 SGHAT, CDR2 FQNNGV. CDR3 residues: CASSFTESYGYTF. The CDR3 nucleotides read TGTGCCAGCAGCTTTACAGAAAGCTATGGCTACACCTTC.

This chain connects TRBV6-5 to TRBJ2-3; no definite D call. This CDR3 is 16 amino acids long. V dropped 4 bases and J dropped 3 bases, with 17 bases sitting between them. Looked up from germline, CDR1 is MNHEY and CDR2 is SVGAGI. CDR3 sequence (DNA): TGTGCCAGCAGTTCCCCCAGGTCTTTTGGAACAGATACGCAGTATTTT. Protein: CASSSPRSFGTDTQYF.

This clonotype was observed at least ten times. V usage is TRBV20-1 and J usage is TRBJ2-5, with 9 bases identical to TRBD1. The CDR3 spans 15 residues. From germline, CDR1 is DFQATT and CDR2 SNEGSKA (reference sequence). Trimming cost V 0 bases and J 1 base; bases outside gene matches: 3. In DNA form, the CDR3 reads TGCAGTGCTAGAGATCAGGGACAGGGCCAAGAGACCCAGTACTTC. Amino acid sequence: CSARDQGQGQETQYF.

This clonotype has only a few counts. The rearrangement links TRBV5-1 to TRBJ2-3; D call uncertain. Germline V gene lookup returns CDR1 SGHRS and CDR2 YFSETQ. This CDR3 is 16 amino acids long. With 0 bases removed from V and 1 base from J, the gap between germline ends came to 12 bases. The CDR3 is CASSLEGRSGTDTQYF. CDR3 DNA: TGCGCCAGCAGCTTGGAGGGAAGGAGCGGCACAGATACGCAGTATTTT.

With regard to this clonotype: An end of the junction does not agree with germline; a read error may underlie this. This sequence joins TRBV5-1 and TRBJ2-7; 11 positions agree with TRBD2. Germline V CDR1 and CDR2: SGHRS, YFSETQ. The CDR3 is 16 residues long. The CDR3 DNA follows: TGCGCCGGCAGCACCTCTAGCGGGGGGCCGAACTACGAGCAGTACTTC. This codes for CAGSTSSGGPNYEQYF.

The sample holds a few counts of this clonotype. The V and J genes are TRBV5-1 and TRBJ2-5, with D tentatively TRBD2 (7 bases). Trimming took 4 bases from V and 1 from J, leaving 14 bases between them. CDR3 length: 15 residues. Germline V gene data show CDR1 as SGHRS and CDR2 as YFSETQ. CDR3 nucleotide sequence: TGCGCCAGCAGCCAAGCGGGACAACCCCAAGAGACCCAGTACTTC. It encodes CASSQAGQPQETQYF. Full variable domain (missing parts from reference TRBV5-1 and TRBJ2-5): KAGVTQTPRYLIKTRGQQVTLSCSPISGHRSVSWYQQTPGQGLQFLFEYFSETQRNKGNFPGRFSGRQFSNSRSEMNVSTLELGDSALYLCASSQAGQPQETQYFGPGTRLLVL.

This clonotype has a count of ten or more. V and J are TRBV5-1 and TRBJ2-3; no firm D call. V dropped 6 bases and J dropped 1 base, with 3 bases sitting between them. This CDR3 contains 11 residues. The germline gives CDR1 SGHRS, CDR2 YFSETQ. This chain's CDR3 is CASTGTDTQYF. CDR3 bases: TGCGCCAGCACGGGCACAGATACGCAGTATTTT.

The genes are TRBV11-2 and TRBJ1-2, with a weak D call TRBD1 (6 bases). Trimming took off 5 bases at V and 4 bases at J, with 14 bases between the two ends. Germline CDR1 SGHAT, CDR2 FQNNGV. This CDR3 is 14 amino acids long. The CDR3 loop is CASSPTGLGYGYTF. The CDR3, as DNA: TGTGCCAGCAGCCCGACAGGATTGGGCTATGGCTACACCTTC.

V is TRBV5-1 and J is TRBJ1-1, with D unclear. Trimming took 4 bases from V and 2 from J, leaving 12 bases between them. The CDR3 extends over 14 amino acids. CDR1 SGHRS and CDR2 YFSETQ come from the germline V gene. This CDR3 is CASSVKRGNTEAFF. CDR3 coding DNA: TGCGCCAGCAGCGTAAAACGGGGTAACACTGAAGCTTTCTTT.